This TCR beta chain was recovered during a study of T cell repertoires in cytomegalovirus infection. Study context: The public TCR beta signatures pointed to both CMV infection and matching HLA type.

About this clonotype itself: The target antigen is unknown.

TCRdb re-analysed the reads in MiXCR, keeping a single row per CDR3 protein. The sample carries about 500,000 distinct CDR3 sequences, 30% to 40% recorded once. The CDR3 totals 16 residues. V dropped 0 bases and J dropped 0 bases, with 9 bases sitting between them. CDR1 is MNHEY and CDR2 is SVGAGI in the germline V gene. The rearrangement links TRBV6-5 to TRBJ2-1, with no clear D. The TCR sequence derives from a human donor in good health (CMV status not recorded). Some clones in this sample may be carry-over from other donors' samples. Source: cultured PBMCs, taken from culture after CMV antigen stimulation. DNA for the CDR3: TGTGCCAGCAGTTACTCGGGTCGAGTCTCCTACAATGAGCAGTTCTTC. Its translation: CASSYSGRVSYNEQFF.